The next 23 T cell receptor beta chains were all read from a single sample in a study of T-cell reconstitution after alpha-beta-depleted transplantation in children. Preparation of the TCRbeta library was carried out with unique molecular identifiers. Each CDR3 protein gets one entry after TCRdb re-called the PCR reads with MiXCR. Of fewer than 550,000 distinct CDR3 sequences listed, about an eighth are singletons. This sample comprised PBMCs, mostly from graft donor cells, obtained 180 days after TCRalphabeta/CD19-depleted stem cell transplant. These receptors came from a female patient younger than 10 who had a stem cell transplant for aplastic anemia, so the T cells may come from the graft donor.

This clonotype was seen many times. The chain couples TRBV5-1 to TRBJ1-1, with D perhaps TRBD1 (5 bases). The V and J ends lost 0 bases and 1 base respectively, with 7 bases between them. The CDR3 spans 14 residues. The V gene's germline CDR1 is SGHRS and CDR2 YFSETQ. The CDR3 DNA sequence: TGCGCCAGCAGCTTGGGGACAACGAACACTGAAGCTTTCTTT. Its protein is CASSLGTTNTEAFF. The whole variable domain, filled in from reference TRBV5-1 and TRBJ1-1, reads KAGVTQTPRYLIKTRGQQVTLSCSPISGHRSVSWYQQTPGQGLQFLFEYFSETQRNKGNFPGRFSGRQFSNSRSEMNVSTLELGDSALYLCASSLGTTNTEAFFGQGTRLTVV.

This rearrangement joins TRBV7-2 to TRBJ1-1, with a possible D match to TRBD1 (6 bases). The germline gives CDR1 SGHTA, CDR2 FQGNSA. V was trimmed by 3 bases and J by 1 base, leaving 15 bases between them. This CDR3 is 16 amino acids long. CDR3 DNA sequence: TGTGCCAGCAGCTTGGCAGGCCGGGGGGCGAACACTGAAGCTTTCTTT. Translated: CASSLAGRGANTEAFF.

A few counts support this clonotype. The chain links TRBV12-3 or TRBV12-4 to TRBJ1-4, with D maybe TRBD1 (6 bases). Trimming took off 7 bases at V and 8 bases at J, with 11 bases between the two ends. This CDR3 contains 12 residues. CDR3: CASTDRKEKLFF. The DNA of the CDR3 is TGTGCCAGCACCGACAGGAAGGAAAAACTGTTTTTT.

The sample holds a few counts of this clonotype. The chain uses TRBV28 and TRBJ1-4; D might be TRBD1 (5 bases). The germline gives CDR1 MDHEN, CDR2 SYDVKM. This CDR3 comprises 14 residues. Deletions cut 7 bases from V and 8 bases from J, with 17 bases between. The CDR3 here is CASTPSGFREKLFF. CDR3 coding DNA: TGTGCCAGCACACCCTCAGGGTTCCGGGAAAAACTGTTTTTT.

The rearrangement joins TRBV28 to TRBJ1-2; weak D call: TRBD1 (5 bases). This CDR3 has 13 amino acids. V dropped 7 bases and J dropped 8 bases, with 17 bases sitting between them. Germline loops: CDR1 MDHEN, CDR2 SYDVKM. CDR3 nucleotide sequence: TGTGCCAGCATGGACGGGACCCCGGGGGGCTACACCTTC. Its protein product is CASMDGTPGGYTF.

This clonotype has just a few counts. The rearrangement joins TRBV29-1 to TRBJ2-3; 8 bases agree with TRBD1. J was trimmed by 3 bases and V by 6 bases; bases with no gene match: 11. The CDR3 is 15 residues long. From germline, CDR1 is SQVTM and CDR2 ANQGSEA. For the CDR3, the DNA is TGCAGCGTCGACCGGACAGGGTTAAGGACAGATACGCAGTATTTT. Encoded protein: CSVDRTGLRTDTQYF.

The chain employs TRBV6-2 or TRBV6-3 and TRBJ2-7; TRBD2 agrees at 8 bases. The germline V gene encodes CDR1 MNHEY and CDR2 SVGEGT. The length of the CDR3 is 14 residues. Germline trimming cut 5 bases from V and 5 bases from J; bases unmatched to any gene: 8. The CDR3 nucleotides read TGTGCCAGCAGTCTCAGCGGGAGTCAGAACGAGCAGTACTTC. Translated, it gives CASSLSGSQNEQYF.

This clonotype has more than one count but fewer than ten. J is TRBJ1-5 and V is TRBV19; 10 positions match TRBD1. V was pared by 5 bases and J by 5 bases, with 9 bases of the junction left unmatched. Looked up from germline, CDR1 is LNHDA and CDR2 is SQIVND (reference sequence). CDR3 length: 16 residues. CDR3 coding DNA: TGTGCCAGTAGTCCGCCCGGGACAGGGGTTTATCAGCCCCAGCATTTT. Encoded protein: CASSPPGTGVYQPQHF.

The genes are TRBV7-2 and TRBJ1-1; the D is unclear. This CDR3 contains 15 residues. Trimming removed 0 bases at V and 4 bases at J, with 12 bases between. Looked up from germline, CDR1 is SGHTA and CDR2 is FQGNSA. CDR3 amino acids: CASSLAVAIATEAFF. In DNA form, the CDR3 reads TGTGCCAGCAGCTTAGCGGTGGCAATCGCCACTGAAGCTTTCTTT.

This clonotype was recorded many times. The chain carries TRBV5-1 and TRBJ1-2, with 9 bases lining up with TRBD1. Germline-derived CDR1 and CDR2 are SGHRS and YFSETQ. V lost 2 bases, J lost 2 bases, and 4 bases stayed unmatched. The CDR3 covers 15 residues. In DNA, the CDR3 is TGCGCCAGCAGCTTCGGGGACAGGGAAAACTATGGCTACACCTTC. Its translation is CASSFGDRENYGYTF.

In its sample, this clonotype was seen a few times. The chain links TRBV18 to TRBJ2-2, with 8 bases fitting TRBD2. This CDR3 region has 15 residues. Looked up from germline, CDR1 is KGHSH and CDR2 is LQKENI. The J segment lost 6 bases and the V segment lost 3 bases, leaving 6 bases of the junction unmatched. DNA for the CDR3: TGTGCCAGCTCACCTTGGACTAGCAACCCCGGGGAGCTGTTTTTT. Its translation is CASSPWTSNPGELFF.

This chain uses TRBV5-1 with TRBJ1-1, with a weak D call TRBD1 (5 bases). This CDR3 region has 15 residues. Germline assignment: CDR1 SGHRS and CDR2 YFSETQ. Trimming took off 0 bases at V and 5 bases at J, with 14 bases between the two ends. This CDR3 is CASSLADPRGTEAFF. The CDR3 region has the DNA TGCGCCAGCAGCTTGGCTGACCCCCGGGGGACTGAAGCTTTCTTT.

There are a few counts of this clonotype. The chain combines TRBV10-3 with TRBJ2-1, with 14 bases matching TRBD2. CDR1 is ENHRY, CDR2 SYGVKD, per germline. The trim removed 6 bases at V and 4 bases at J, leaving 2 bases unmatched. CDR3 length: 15 residues. The CDR3 is CAIRGTSGRYNEQFF. The CDR3 region has the DNA TGTGCCATCAGAGGGACTAGCGGGAGATACAATGAGCAGTTCTTC.

This sequence joins TRBV20-1 and TRBJ2-7; TRBD2 agrees at 8 bases. The CDR3 length is 15 residues. Trimming at V came to 3 bases and at J to 4 bases, leaving 11 bases not matched to a gene. CDR1 and CDR2 (germline): DFQATT, SNEGSKA (reference sequence). In DNA form, the CDR3 reads TGCAGTGCTAGGCCCCGCGGGAGGAAAAATTACGAGCAGTACTTC. Residues: CSARPRGRKNYEQYF.

The J gene is TRBJ1-5, the V gene TRBV24-1, with D maybe TRBD1 (5 bases). V was shortened by 5 bases and J by 2 bases, with 18 bases between the two germline ends. The germline V gene has CDR1 KGHDR and CDR2 SFDVKD. The CDR3 totals 17 residues. The CDR3 DNA sequence: TGTGCCACCAGTGGAGGTGGCGCAGGGTGGGGCAATCAGCCCCAGCATTTT. Encoded protein: CATSGGGAGWGNQPQHF.

This clonotype was observed a handful of times. The chain joins TRBV12-3 or TRBV12-4 to TRBJ1-1, with D hard to call. CDR3 length: 13 residues. V was shortened by 8 bases and J by 1 base, with 11 bases between the two germline ends. CDR3 region: CASGYQSNTEAFF. CDR3 nucleotide sequence: TGTGCCAGCGGCTATCAGTCGAACACTGAAGCTTTCTTT.

The V gene is TRBV6-5, the J gene TRBJ1-5; no clear D gene. The germline gives CDR1 MNHEY, CDR2 SVGAGI. The CDR3 covers 17 residues. V was pared by 2 bases and J by 0 bases, with 14 bases between. Here the CDR3 reads CASSYGPAGNSNQPQHF. CDR3 DNA: TGTGCCAGCAGTTACGGGCCAGCCGGTAATAGCAATCAGCCCCAGCATTTT.

The V and J genes are TRBV20-1 and TRBJ2-7; no clear D. Germline assignment: CDR1 DFQATT and CDR2 SNEGSKA (reference sequence). This CDR3 is 13 amino acids long. Trimming shortened V by 1 base and J by 1 base, and 8 bases separated the two germline ends. CDR3 sequence reads: CSARARASYEQYV. The CDR3 coding sequence is TGCAGTGCTAGAGCACGGGCGTCCTACGAGCAGTACGTC.

The chain links TRBV21-1 to TRBJ1-1. TRBV21-1 has pseudogene status. The CDR3 length is 12 residues. DNA for the CDR3: TGTGCCAGCAGCAAAGGGGGTCCTGAAGCTTTCTTT. Protein sequence: CASSKGGPEAFF.

This rearrangement joins TRBV21-1 to TRBJ2-7; the table's D call, TRBD1, was not checked against the DNA. TRBV21-1 constitutes a pseudogene. The CDR3 runs 19 residues. The CDR3 coding sequence is TGTGCCAGCAGCTTGTGGGGGTGGTGCCGGGACCCTGACTCCTACGAGCAGTACGTC. Protein sequence: CASSLWGWCRDPDSYEQYV.

As to this clonotype: A read error may account for a junction end that differs from germline. V and J are TRBV7-9 and TRBJ1-1, with D possibly being TRBD1 (5 bases). CDR1 is SEHNR, CDR2 FQNEAQ, per germline (reference sequence). The CDR3 covers 14 residues. The CDR3 DNA reads as TGTGCCCGCAGCTTACTCAGGGCGAACACTGAAGCTTTCTTT. Protein product: CARSLLRANTEAFF. Filled out from reference TRBV7-9 and TRBJ1-1, the complete variable domain reads DTGVSQNPRHKITKRGQNVTFRCDPISEHNRLYWYRQTLGQGPEFLTYFQNEAQLEKSRLLSDRFSAERPKGSFSTLEIQRTEQGDSAMYLCARSLLRANTEAFFGQGTRLTVV.

There are many counts of this clonotype. CDR3 amino acids: CASSLGGTKNIQYF. Here the CDR3 DNA reads TGTGCCAGCAGTTTAGGGGGCACCAAAAACATTCAGTACTTC. The rearrangement links TRBV12-3 or TRBV12-4 to TRBJ2-4; D is perhaps TRBD1 (5 bases). The CDR3 covers 14 residues. The ends were cut back, 1 base at V and 2 bases at J, with 6 bases in the middle.

This clonotype has at least ten counts. The chain combines TRBV28 with TRBJ2-7; perhaps TRBD1 as D (6 bases). The CDR3 extends over 12 amino acids. Germline CDR1 is MDHEN and CDR2 is SYDVKM. V was clipped by 6 bases and J by 12 bases, with 18 bases between them. In nucleotides, the CDR3 is TGTGCCAGCAGCCGTTTTCGGACAGTCGGGTACTTC. This translates into CASSRFRTVGYF.